This passage covers 13 T cell receptor beta chains from one sample sequenced in a study of prognosis after radiotherapy for stage I lung cancer. Genomic DNA was subjected to two-round multiplex PCR for amplification of TCR beta CDR3. First-round PCR employed TRBV- and TRBJ-specific primers for each gene. Each CDR3 protein gets one entry after TCRdb re-called the multiplex PCR reads with MiXCR. The sample lists fewer than 65,000 distinct CDR3 sequences, less than 35% occurring once. Sequencing was performed on PBMCs, taken before or after stereotactic body radiation therapy (not recorded which). Receptors originate from a donor over 45 with non-small cell lung cancer.

This clonotype was observed at least ten times. This chain links TRBV19 with TRBJ1-6; 7 nucleotides agree with TRBD1. Germline V lookup: CDR1 LNHDA, CDR2 SQIVND (reference sequence). This CDR3 contains 16 residues. The junction had 8 bases not matched to a gene; V was cut back by 5 bases and J by 4 bases. The CDR3 sequence: CASSSPPGQYNSPLHF. The DNA for the CDR3 is TGTGCCAGTAGTTCGCCCCCGGGACAGTATAATTCACCCCTCCACTTT.

In its sample, this clonotype was seen a few times. A much larger clone differs by one base, so this may be a read error. The chain combines TRBV12-3 or TRBV12-4 with TRBJ1-1; D might be TRBD1 (5 bases). Trimming removed 2 bases from V and 9 bases from J, with 10 bases in between. The CDR3 has 12 amino acids. CDR3 protein: CASSLRGLQAFF. Written as DNA, the CDR3 is TGTGCCAGCAGTTTAAGGGGCTTACAAGCTTTCTTT.

This clonotype appeared once. This likely traces to a read error, being one base from a far larger clone. The gene calls are TRBV6-5 and TRBJ2-2; D gene uncertain. Germline CDR1 MNHEY, CDR2 SVGAGI. The CDR3 extends over 13 amino acids. V was shortened by 1 base and J by 4 bases, with 4 bases between the two germline ends. This CDR3 reads CASSYWGTGELFF. The CDR3 DNA reads as TGTGCCAGCAGTTACTGGGGCACCGGGGAGCTGTTTTTT.

The table lists this clonotype with many counts. The genes are TRBV29-1 and TRBJ2-2; no firm D call. CDR3 size: 12 residues. The germline CDR1 and CDR2 sequences are SQVTM and ANQGSEA. Trimming shortened V by 7 bases and J by 0 bases, and 6 bases separated the two germline ends. DNA of the CDR3: TGCAGCGCTGGGACGAACACCGGGGAGCTGTTTTTT. Amino acid sequence: CSAGTNTGELFF.

A few counts support this clonotype. V gene TRBV5-1 combines with J gene TRBJ2-2, with 13 bases fitting TRBD2. Germline V lookup: CDR1 SGHRS, CDR2 YFSETQ. This CDR3 is 17 amino acids long. The ends lost 0 bases at V and 5 bases at J; junction bases unmatched: 4. CDR3 coding DNA: TGCGCCAGCAGCTTGGAAGGGACTAGCGGGAATACCGGGGAGCTGTTTTTT. Translation: CASSLEGTSGNTGELFF.

Regarding this clonotype: A single base separates this from a much larger clone, so it may be a read error. This sequence joins TRBV5-5 and TRBJ2-1; no firm D call. V was pared by 4 bases and J by 8 bases, with 22 bases between. The CDR3 has 16 residues. Germline V lookup: CDR1 SGHKS, CDR2 YYEKEE (reference sequence). The CDR3 coding sequence is TGTGCCAGCAGCCTGGGGAACAGCAGCTTCGTGGATGAGCAGTTCTTC. This translates into CASSLGNSSFVDEQFF. Variable domain in full (rest from reference TRBV5-5 and TRBJ2-1): DAGVTQSPTHLIKTRGQQVTLRCSPISGHKSVSWYQQVLGQGPQFIFQYYEKEERGRGNFPDRFSARQFPNYSSELNVNALLLGDSALYLCASSLGNSSFVDEQFFGPGTRLTVL.

This clonotype was recorded many times. The chain has TRBV28 and TRBJ1-1; 12 positions match TRBD1. CDR1 and CDR2 from the germline V gene are MDHEN and SYDVKM. The V and J ends lost 8 bases and 10 bases, in that order; junction bases with no gene match: 11. The CDR3 covers 14 residues. The CDR3 DNA reads as TGTGCCAGCTACCGGGACAGGGGGCTGGGTGGAGCTTTCTTT. Protein: CASYRDRGLGGAFF.

This clonotype was recorded at least ten times. The J gene is TRBJ1-4, the V gene TRBV7-2; the D gene is possibly TRBD1 (6 bases). This CDR3 has 14 residues. Germline CDR1 is SGHTA and CDR2 is FQGNSA. V lost 4 bases, J lost 7 bases, and 13 bases lay in between. For the CDR3, the DNA is TGTGCCAGCAGCTCCGGGACACCGATTGAAAAACTGTTTTTT. Its protein is CASSSGTPIEKLFF.

This clonotype turned up a few times. A far larger clone is one nucleotide away, so this likely arose from a read error. V and J are TRBV6-9 and TRBJ2-2, with a weak D call TRBD2 (5 bases). The CDR3 totals 15 residues. Germline V lookup: CDR1 MNHGY, CDR2 SVAAGI. The CDR3 region is CASSYRGTNTWELFF. CDR3 sequence (DNA): TGTGCCAGCAGTTACCGGGGTACGAACACCTGGGAGCTGTTTTTT.

The V and J genes are TRBV7-2 and TRBJ2-2, with 8 bases fitting TRBD1. The J segment lost 1 base and the V segment lost 1 base, leaving 11 bases of the junction unmatched. The length of the CDR3 is 19 residues. Per germline, CDR1 SGHTA and CDR2 FQGNSA. The CDR3 DNA is TGTGCCAGCAGCTTAGTTGGGACAGGATCTTCGTTGAACACCGGGGAGCTGTTTTTT. This encodes CASSLVGTGSSLNTGELFF.

This sequence joins TRBV7-2 and TRBJ2-1; D remains unclear. Per germline, CDR1 SGHTA and CDR2 FQGNSA. The CDR3 is 13 amino acids. With 2 bases removed from V and 4 bases from J, the gap between germline ends came to 6 bases. The CDR3 protein is CASSLSPYNEQFF. DNA of the CDR3: TGTGCCAGCAGCTTATCTCCATACAATGAGCAGTTCTTC. The variable domain in full, completed from reference TRBV7-2 and TRBJ2-1, reads GAGVSQSPSNKVTEKGKDVELRCDPISGHTALYWYRQSLGQGLEFLIYFQGNSAPDKSGLPSDRFSAERTGGSVSTLTIQRTQQEDSAVYLCASSLSPYNEQFFGPGTRLTVL.

This clonotype was seen at least ten times. This sequence joins TRBV4-2 and TRBJ2-1; possible D gene TRBD2, 6 bases. The V gene lost 2 bases and the J gene lost 11 bases, with 13 bases spanning the gap. The CDR3 consists of 13 residues. Germline loops: CDR1 LGHNA, CDR2 YNFKEQ. DNA for the CDR3: TGTGCCAGCAGCCAAATGGAGGGAGGCAAGCAGTTCTTC. It yields the protein CASSQMEGGKQFF.

The chain joins TRBV11-3 to TRBJ2-1; D uncertain. This CDR3 spans 15 amino acids. The V end lost 5 bases, the J end lost 2 bases, and 13 bases lay between the germline ends. Germline V gene lookup returns CDR1 SGHNT and CDR2 YENEEA. CDR3 sequence (DNA): TGTGCCAGCAGCCCACTGGGTGGCGCCTACAATGAGCAGTTCTTC. This encodes CASSPLGGAYNEQFF.